These 30 T cell receptor beta chains came from one sample sequenced in a study of shared clonotypes between healthy human individuals. The protocol was immunoSEQ multiplex PCR, while the TCRdb copy is restricted to in-frame clones and leaves out a portion. The table includes 2 million to 2.5 million clones, about 92% detected once. The sample comprised naive CD4+ T cells from PBMCs. Subset specified: CD45RA+ positively selected. The source of these receptors is a man aged 18 to 35 in good health. Some clones in this sample may be carry-over from other donors' samples.

CDR3: CASSFGLAGGGGTQYF. The CDR3, as DNA: TGTGCCAGCAGTTTTGGACTAGCGGGAGGGGGCGGTACGCAGTATTTT. This chain joins TRBV27 and TRBJ2-3, with 15 bases that match TRBD2. The ends lost 3 bases at V and 8 bases at J; junction bases unmatched: 6. This CDR3 has 16 residues. The germline V gene encodes CDR1 MNHEY and CDR2 SMNVEV (reference sequence).

The V gene is TRBV9, the J gene TRBJ2-2; 10 nucleotides agree with TRBD1. Germline V CDR1 and CDR2: SGDLS, YYNGEE. The ends lost 5 bases at V and 5 bases at J; junction bases unmatched: 6. CDR3 length: 15 amino acids. The CDR3 DNA sequence: TGTGCCAGCAGGGCCGGGACAGGGGTGACCGGGGAGCTGTTTTTT. It is translated as CASRAGTGVTGELFF.

This clone was seen a handful of times. J is TRBJ1-1 and V is TRBV10-3; possibly TRBD1 for D (5 bases). Germline values: CDR1 ENHRY, CDR2 SYGVKD. This CDR3 comprises 13 residues. Between the trimmed V and J ends, which lost 5 bases and 8 bases, there was a span of 15 bases. Written as DNA, the CDR3 is TGTGCCATCAGTCCAAGGGGAGGGCAGGAAGCTTTCTTT. This codes for CAISPRGGQEAFF.

This chain uses TRBV2 with TRBJ1-1, with a tentative D call TRBD1 (5 bases). Between the trimmed V and J ends, which lost 6 bases and 4 bases, there was a span of 18 bases. From germline, CDR1 is SNHLY and CDR2 FYNNEI. The CDR3 is 15 residues long. CDR3 DNA sequence: TGTGCCAGCAGCCCCCGGGAGGGGCTAGGCACTGAAGCTTTCTTT. It specifies CASSPREGLGTEAFF.

As concerns this clone: At the DNA level, this CDR3 is encoded by other sequences in the same sample as well. The gene calls are TRBV5-4 and TRBJ2-5, with D possibly matching TRBD1 (5 bases). This CDR3 is 13 amino acids long. The V end lost 1 base, the J end lost 2 bases, and 6 bases lay between the germline ends. CDR1 is SGHNT and CDR2 is YYREEE in the germline V gene (reference sequence). The CDR3 sequence is CASSLWTQETQYF. CDR3 DNA sequence: TGTGCCAGCAGCTTGTGGACACAAGAGACCCAGTACTTC.

This chain links TRBV2 with TRBJ1-5; 12 bases are shared with TRBD1. The CDR3 totals 14 residues. Looked up from germline, CDR1 is SNHLY and CDR2 is FYNNEI. The J segment lost 6 bases and the V segment lost 9 bases, leaving 6 bases of the junction unmatched. The CDR3 DNA reads TGTGCCAGTGCTGGGACAGGGGGCGTTCAGCCCCAGCATTTT. Translation: CASAGTGGVQPQHF.

The chain joins TRBV7-9 to TRBJ2-7; 9 bases are shared with TRBD1. Trimming cost V 5 bases and J 6 bases; bases outside gene matches: 8. The CDR3 runs 14 residues. Germline V lookup: CDR1 SEHNR, CDR2 FQNEAQ (reference sequence). CDR3 bases: TGTGCCAGCAGCACAACAGGGGGCGCGGTCGAGCAGTACTTC. Protein sequence: CASSTTGGAVEQYF.

CDR3 protein: CASSSTGATDTQYF. The CDR3 nucleotides read TGCGCCAGCTCCTCTACGGGAGCGACAGATACGCAGTATTTT. V gene TRBV4-3 combines with J gene TRBJ2-3; D is possibly TRBD2 (6 bases). The germline V gene encodes CDR1 LGHNA and CDR2 YSLEER. The CDR3 has 14 residues. V shed 8 bases and J shed 3 bases, with 15 bases lying between them.

V gene TRBV19 combines with J gene TRBJ2-3; D uncertain. The CDR3 contains 14 residues. V lost 4 bases and J 2 bases, leaving 10 bases between the germline ends. The germline V gene has CDR1 LNHDA and CDR2 SQIVND (reference sequence). The CDR3 coding sequence is TGTGCCAGTAGTAGGGTCGGAAACACAGATACGCAGTATTTT. Protein product: CASSRVGNTDTQYF.

The rearrangement joins TRBV7-2 to TRBJ2-1; D gene uncertain. Germline CDR1 is SGHTA and CDR2 is FQGNSA. CDR3 length: 14 amino acids. V shed 5 bases and J shed 5 bases, with 13 bases lying between them. The CDR3 is CASSPRPTDNEQFF. As DNA, the CDR3 is TGTGCCAGCAGCCCCCGTCCTACCGACAATGAGCAGTTCTTC.

This clone was seen only once. The chain has TRBV12-5 and TRBJ2-1; 7 positions agree with TRBD1. The CDR3 is 15 residues long. CDR1 and CDR2 (germline): LGHNT, FRNRAP. V dropped 1 base and J dropped 4; count of bases not matched to a gene: 4. The CDR3 nucleotides are TGTGCTAGTGGTTTGGCGGGACAGCGATACAATGAGCAGTTCTTC. Its protein product is CASGLAGQRYNEQFF.

The chain joins TRBV1 to TRBJ1-5; TRBD1 was called by the table and not checked on the DNA. TRBV1 represents a pseudogene. The CDR3 totals 15 residues. CDR3 region: CTSSQDRTVNQPQHF. In DNA, the CDR3 is TGCACCAGCAGCCAAGACCGGACAGTTAATCAGCCCCAGCATTTT.

The chain combines TRBV11-2 with TRBJ2-3, with 7 bases aligning to TRBD2. This CDR3 region has 15 residues. Germline V gene sequence: CDR1 SGHAT, CDR2 FQNNGV. Germline trimming cut 8 bases from V and 5 bases from J; bases unmatched to any gene: 13. The CDR3 sequence: CASGRPGLKKDTQYF. The DNA for the CDR3 is TGTGCCAGCGGGAGGCCGGGACTAAAGAAAGATACGCAGTATTTT.

The DNA of the CDR3 is TGTGCCAGCAGTTACTCCCAATATGGCTACACCTTC. This encodes CASSYSQYGYTF. The chain employs TRBV6-6 and TRBJ1-2; D gene ambiguous. The germline V gene has CDR1 MNHNY and CDR2 SVGAGI (reference sequence). The V gene lost 0 bases and the J gene lost 5 bases, with 4 bases spanning the gap. The CDR3 runs 12 residues.

This clone has a single count. V usage is TRBV7-9 and J usage is TRBJ2-7; TRBD2 agrees at 8 bases. This CDR3 spans 19 amino acids. Germline loops: CDR1 SEHNR, CDR2 FQNEAQ (reference sequence). V was clipped by 5 bases and J by 0 bases; unmatched bases: 18. The CDR3 here is CASSMRKRENAFISYEQYF. The CDR3 region has the DNA TGTGCCAGCAGCATGAGGAAGCGGGAGAATGCTTTTATCTCCTACGAGCAGTACTTC.

Notes on this clone: Other DNA sequences in the sample encode the same CDR3. The chain carries TRBV29-1 and TRBJ2-1; D may be TRBD1 (5 bases). CDR3 size: 13 residues. Trimming removed 6 bases from V and 2 bases from J, with 11 bases in between. Per germline, CDR1 SQVTM and CDR2 ANQGSEA. The DNA for the CDR3 is TGCAGCGTACGTCAGGGTGCCTACAATGAGCAGTTCTTC. Encoded protein: CSVRQGAYNEQFF.

The rearrangement joins TRBV5-6 to TRBJ2-5; possible D gene TRBD1, 5 bases. This CDR3 is built from 15 residues. CDR1 and CDR2 from the germline V gene are SGHDT and YYEEEE. V lost 3 bases and J 3 bases, leaving 15 bases between the germline ends. CDR3 sequence reads: CASSSPQVGEETQYF. CDR3 sequence (DNA): TGTGCCAGCAGCTCTCCACAGGTTGGCGAAGAGACCCAGTACTTC.

The V call is TRBV6-5, the J call TRBJ2-7; 11 positions match TRBD1. V was pared by 0 bases and J by 12 bases, with 10 bases of the junction left unmatched. The CDR3 length is 15 residues. The germline gives CDR1 MNHEY, CDR2 SVGAGI. In DNA form, the CDR3 reads TGTGCCAGCAGTTACTCGAGGACAGGGGGCGCCCCTCTGTACTTC. The encoded protein is CASSYSRTGGAPLYF.

The chain combines TRBV6-1 with TRBJ2-2; D perhaps matches TRBD1 (5 bases). This CDR3 spans 14 amino acids. The ends were cut back, 5 bases at V and 4 bases at J, with 11 bases in the middle. Germline CDR1 is MNHNS and CDR2 is SASEGT. The CDR3 DNA is TGTGCCAGCAGTTCAGGGTTTGGCACCGGGGAGCTGTTTTTT. Translated, it gives CASSSGFGTGELFF.

The CDR3 loop reads CASSLPGGTTIYF. In DNA form, the CDR3 reads TGTGCCAGCAGCCTCCCTGGTGGGACCACCATATATTTT. The chain uses TRBV7-9 and TRBJ1-3; perhaps TRBD1 as D (5 bases). The CDR3 is 13 residues long. Trimming removed 5 bases at V and 9 bases at J, with 14 bases between. Germline V gene sequence: CDR1 SEHNR, CDR2 FQNEAQ (reference sequence).

The V gene is TRBV6-5, the J gene TRBJ2-3, with D unresolved. The CDR3 totals 13 residues. V lost 6 bases and J 1 base, leaving 8 bases between the germline ends. Germline V gives CDR1 MNHEY, CDR2 SVGAGI. CDR3 amino acids: CASSVPGTDTQYF. In DNA, the CDR3 is TGTGCCAGCAGCGTCCCGGGCACAGATACGCAGTATTTT.

This rearrangement joins TRBV7-9 to TRBJ1-3; 7 bases line up with TRBD1. The CDR3 is 15 residues long. Unmatched junction bases numbered 8, after V lost 5 bases and J lost 4 bases. The germline V gene has CDR1 SEHNR and CDR2 FQNEAQ (reference sequence). In nucleotides, the CDR3 is TGTGCCAGCAGCCGAGGGGGCGCGGGAGGAAACACCATATATTTT. This codes for CASSRGGAGGNTIYF.

CDR3 region: CASTGSGKGNEQFF. CDR3 in DNA: TGTGCCAGCACAGGTAGCGGGAAAGGCAATGAGCAGTTCTTC. The chain employs TRBV6-1 and TRBJ2-1, with 8 bases lining up with TRBD2. This CDR3 is built from 14 residues. Trimming removed 7 bases from V and 6 bases from J; junction bases left unmatched: 8. Per germline, CDR1 MNHNS and CDR2 SASEGT.

The chain uses TRBV2 and TRBJ2-7, with a possible D match to TRBD1 (6 bases). CDR1 and CDR2 (germline): SNHLY, FYNNEI. This CDR3 region has 14 residues. Trimming pared 6 bases from V and 0 bases from J, leaving 12 bases between. In DNA, the CDR3 is TGTGCCAGCAGGGACAGCGACCTCTCCTACGAGCAGTACTTC. Protein sequence: CASRDSDLSYEQYF.

This clone came up once. The rearrangement joins TRBV5-1 to TRBJ1-2; D not resolved. The CDR3 is made up of 15 amino acids. Trimming took 4 bases from V and 5 from J, leaving 18 bases between them. Germline V lookup: CDR1 SGHRS, CDR2 YFSETQ. For the CDR3, the DNA is TGCGCCAGCAGCCCGACGTCCGTCCGGGAATATGGCTACACCTTC. It encodes CASSPTSVREYGYTF.

V and J are TRBV12-5 and TRBJ1-5, with unresolved D. CDR1 is LGHNT, CDR2 FRNRAP, per germline. The ends were cut back, 5 bases at V and 4 bases at J, with 6 bases in the middle. This CDR3 is 12 amino acids long. The CDR3, as DNA: TGTGCTAGTGGTACGCTTAATCAGCCCCAGCATTTT. Translated: CASGTLNQPQHF.

The CDR3 DNA is TGTGCCAGCAGCTCGGGACTAGCGTCGGAGACCCAGTACTTC. It codes for CASSSGLASETQYF. The rearrangement joins TRBV7-9 to TRBJ2-5; TRBD2 agrees at 10 bases. Losses at the gene ends were 4 bases for V and 5 bases for J; bases not matched to a gene: 4. CDR3 length equals 14 residues. The germline gives CDR1 SEHNR, CDR2 FQNEAQ (reference sequence).

As concerns this clone: Other DNA sequences in the sample encode the same CDR3. The chain carries TRBV19 and TRBJ2-3; the D gene could be TRBD1 or TRBD2 (5 bases each). CDR3 length: 13 residues. Trimming pared 4 bases from V and 3 bases from J, leaving 8 bases between. CDR1 and CDR2 from the germline V gene are LNHDA and SQIVND (reference sequence). CDR3 DNA sequence: TGTGCCAGTAGTACTGGGGGAACAGATACGCAGTATTTT. It is translated as CASSTGGTDTQYF.

This chain joins TRBV30 and TRBJ2-7; maybe TRBD1 (6 bases). Deletions cut 0 bases from V and 6 bases from J, with 12 bases between. Germline values: CDR1 GTSNPN, CDR2 SVGIG (reference sequence). This CDR3 comprises 13 residues. CDR3 sequence reads: CAWSVQGISEQYF. The DNA of the CDR3 is TGTGCCTGGAGTGTACAGGGAATATCCGAGCAGTACTTC.

The rearrangement uses TRBV18 and TRBJ2-3; no firm D call. V lost 2 bases, J lost 3 bases, and 9 bases lay in between. The CDR3 consists of 14 residues. The germline gives CDR1 KGHSH, CDR2 LQKENI. The CDR3 DNA is TGTGCCAGCTCACCATATGATGGGACAGATACGCAGTATTTT. Amino acid sequence: CASSPYDGTDTQYF.